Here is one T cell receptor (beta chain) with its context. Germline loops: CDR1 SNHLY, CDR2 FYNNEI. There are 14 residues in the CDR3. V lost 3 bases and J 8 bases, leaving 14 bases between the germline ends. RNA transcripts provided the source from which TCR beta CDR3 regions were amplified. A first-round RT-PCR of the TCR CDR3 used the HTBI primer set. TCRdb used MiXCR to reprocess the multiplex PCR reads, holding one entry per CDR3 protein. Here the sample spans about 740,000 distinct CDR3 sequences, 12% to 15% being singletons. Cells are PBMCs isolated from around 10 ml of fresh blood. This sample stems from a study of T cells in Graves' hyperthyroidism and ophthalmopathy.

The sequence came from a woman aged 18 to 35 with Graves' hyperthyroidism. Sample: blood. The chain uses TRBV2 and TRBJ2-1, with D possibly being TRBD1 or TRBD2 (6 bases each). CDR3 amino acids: CASSDSGRGHEQFF. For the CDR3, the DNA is TGTGCCAGCAGTGATAGCGGCCGGGGGCATGAGCAGTTCTTC.